These T cell receptor beta chains were read from a single sample in a study of T cells in Graves' hyperthyroidism and ophthalmopathy. TCRdb analysed the multiplex PCR reads with MiXCR anew, one entry per CDR3 protein. The sample lists roughly 300,000 distinct CDR3 sequences, 15% to 20% occurring once. Sequenced: blood. Every receptor here comes from a woman aged 50 to 65 with Graves' hyperthyroidism. The CDR3 runs from the conserved cysteine through the conserved F or W. Each record gives: clone size, D gene, J gene, V gene, CDR3 protein, CDR3 DNA. D genes are given only for firm matches. Some rows have no size entry. The others give once, few or many, or a class for an expanded clone.

few,TRBD2,TRBJ2-7,TRBV3-1,CASSQDPGGGRDEQYF,TGTGCCAGCAGCCAAGATCCCGGGGGCGGGAGGGACGAGCAGTACTTC
-,-,TRBJ2-1,TRBV19,CASSPGEPNEQFF,TGTGCCAGTAGTCCGGGAGAACCCAATGAGCAGTTCTTC
-,-,TRBJ2-5,TRBV7-2,CAGSLGGVRAQYF,TGTGCCGGCAGCTTAGGGGGGGTACGGGCCCAGTACTTC
few,-,TRBJ1-3,TRBV7-3,CASSPDGFSGNTIYF,TGTGCCAGCAGCCCGGACGGTTTCTCTGGAAACACCATATATTTT
-,-,TRBJ1-2,TRBV3-1,CASSQVGQGYGYTF,TGTGCCAGCAGCCAAGTTGGGCAGGGGTATGGCTACACCTTC
-,-,TRBJ1-1,TRBV6-1,CASKLGLGTEAFF,TGTGCCAGCAAATTGGGTTTGGGGACTGAAGCTTTCTTT
many,-,TRBJ1-2,TRBV7-9,CASSFAVAGYTF,TGTGCCAGCAGCTTTGCCGTGGCGGGCTACACCTTC
many,-,TRBJ1-5,TRBV2,CASGGTFDLEPQHF,TGTGCCAGCGGCGGGACATTCGACCTCGAGCCCCAGCATTTT
-,TRBD1,TRBJ2-3,TRBV10-2,CASRRWTAQGGDTQYF,TGCGCCAGCAGAAGATGGACAGCACAGGGGGGAGATACGCAGTATTTT
-,-,TRBJ2-4,TRBV7-9,CASSLESRSLQYF,TGTGCCAGCAGCTTAGAATCCCGGAGCCTTCAGTACTTC
many,-,TRBJ1-6,TRBV6-1,CASRRGEGDSPLHF,TGTGCCAGCAGGCGGGGGGAGGGTGATTCACCCCTCCACTTT
few,-,TRBJ2-3,TRBV12-3/TRBV12-4,CASSLAGWPDTQYF,TGTGCCAGCAGTTTGGCAGGGTGGCCAGATACGCAGTATTTT
-,-,TRBJ2-1,TRBV27,CASSFSGPHNEQFF,TGTGCCAGCAGTTTTTCGGGGCCCCACAATGAGCAGTTCTTC
few,-,TRBJ1-4,TRBV6-6,CASSYKGWGEKLFF,TGTGCCAGCAGTTACAAAGGATGGGGGGAAAAACTGTTTTTT
-,TRBD1,TRBJ2-6,TRBV6-1,CASARDRGGAGANVLTF,TGTGCCAGCGCACGGGACAGGGGTGGCGCTGGGGCCAACGTCCTGACTTTC
-,TRBD2,TRBJ2-1,TRBV20-1,CSAGGGGSLDNEQFF,TGCAGTGCGGGGGGGGGAGGGAGCCTAGACAATGAGCAGTTCTTC
-,-,TRBJ2-3,TRBV19,CASRQTIGTTDTQYF,TGTGCCAGTAGGCAGACTATCGGGACTACAGATACGCAGTATTTT
many,TRBD1,TRBJ1-5,TRBV19,CASSTQGGQPQHF,TGTGCCAGCAGCACACAGGGGGGCCAGCCCCAGCATTTT
-,-,TRBJ1-1,TRBV4-1,CASSQVEGLDTEAFF,TGCGCCAGCAGCCAAGTTGAGGGTCTGGACACTGAAGCTTTCTTT
-,-,TRBJ2-5,TRBV20-1,CSARATLSPETQYF,TGCAGTGCTAGAGCCACTCTAAGCCCCGAGACCCAGTACTTC